This T cell receptor (beta chain) was recovered during a study of blood T cell repertoires in COVID-19. The assay was immunoSEQ multiplex PCR, and TCRdb's table has in-frame clones only and misses some. The sample has some 270,000 clones; about 89% are singletons. This CDR3 region has 14 residues. Germline CDR1 is SGHNT and CDR2 is YENEEA. V was pared by 5 bases and J by 5 bases, with 4 bases of the junction left unmatched. The TCR comes from a man aged 35 to 55 with active or convalescent COVID-19. The chain couples TRBV11-3 to TRBJ1-4, with 8 bases fitting TRBD1. Sample: peripheral blood. The CDR3 loop is CASSTQGVNEKLFF. The CDR3 nucleotides are TGTGCCAGCAGCACACAGGGGGTAAATGAAAAACTGTTTTTT.